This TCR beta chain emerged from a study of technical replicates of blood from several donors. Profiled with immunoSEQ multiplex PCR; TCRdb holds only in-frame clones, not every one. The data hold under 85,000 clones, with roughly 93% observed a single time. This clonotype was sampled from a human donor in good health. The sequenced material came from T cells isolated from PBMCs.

The CDR3 bases are TGTGCCAGCAGCTTGGCAACAGGGGATCCCCAGCATTTT. Translating gives CASSLATGDPQHF. The V and J genes are TRBV7-9 and TRBJ1-5; 7 bases agree with TRBD1. Losses at the gene ends were 3 bases for V and 10 bases for J; bases not matched to a gene: 6. The length of the CDR3 is 13 residues. Germline CDR1 is SEHNR and CDR2 is FQNEAQ (reference sequence).